This is a list of T cell receptor beta chains from one sample in a study of cytomegalovirus exposure and HLA in healthy donors. Sequencing was performed with immunoSEQ multiplex PCR; in TCRdb, only in-frame clones are kept and a portion is missing. The table records some 130,000 clones, around 76% of them present only once. Sequenced: PBMCs. All receptors come from a male donor in good health and CMV-seronegative. CDR3s include the opening cysteine and the closing phenylalanine or tryptophan. Fields, in order: J gene, D gene, V gene, clone size, CDR3 DNA, CDR3 protein. D genes are given only for firm matches. The listing skips clone size in some rows; elsewhere it reads once, few, many or a size class.

TRBJ2-7 | TRBD1 | TRBV6-1 | . | TGTGCCAGCAGTGGACCCGGGACAGGGTCGTACGAGCAGTACTTC | CASSGPGTGSYEQYF
TRBJ2-1 | TRBD2 | TRBV25-1 | . | TGTGCCAGCAGTGGAGCGGGACTAGCGTTTTCCTACAATGAGCAGTTCTTC | CASSGAGLAFSYNEQFF
TRBJ2-5 | TRBD2 | TRBV9 | . | TGTGCCAGCAGCGTATCAGCGGGAGGGCCGATTGGACAAGAGACCCAGTACTTC | CASSVSAGGPIGQETQYF
TRBJ2-1 | . | TRBV5-6 | . | TGTGCCAGCAGCCGGCGGGGAGGGGGTGGAGTTGAGCAGTTCTTC | CASSRRGGGGVEQFF
TRBJ2-7 | TRBD2 | TRBV15 | . | TGTGCCACCAGCAGAGGCGGGGGGGCCAAATACGAGCAGTACTTC | CATSRGGGAKYEQYF
TRBJ2-3 | TRBD2 | TRBV5-1 | . | TGCGCCAGCAGATCCGGGACTAGTCTGCCAGATACGCAGTATTTT | CASRSGTSLPDTQYF
TRBJ1-1 | . | TRBV18 | . | TGTGCCAGCTCACCACAGAGGGTAGCAAGGGCTCGGACTGAAGCTTTCTTT | CASSPQRVARARTEAFF
TRBJ2-7 | TRBD2 | TRBV6-5 | . | TGTGCCAGCAGTTACTCGAGGACTAGCGGAGTTTACGAGCAGTACTTC | CASSYSRTSGVYEQYF
TRBJ1-6 | TRBD1 | TRBV5-8 | . | TGTGCCAGCAGCGCCTACACAGGGGGGAATTCACCCCTCCACTTT | CASSAYTGGNSPLHF
TRBJ1-6 | . | TRBV27 | . | TGTGCCAGCAGTTTAGACAGAAGGAATTCACCCCTCCACTTT | CASSLDRRNSPLHF
TRBJ1-5 | . | TRBV30 | few | TGTGCCTGGCGGACCGGGGAGGGGCGCTTCAATCAGCCCCAGCATTTT | CAWRTGEGRFNQPQHF
TRBJ1-2 | TRBD1 | TRBV28 | . | TGTGCCAGCAGTTTCATACAGGGGCTTCCGCCCGCCTATGGCTACACCTTC | CASSFIQGLPPAYGYTF
TRBJ2-7 | . | TRBV7-2 | . | TGTGCCAGCAGCTTTAGCGTGAAGGGCTCGCATAGCTCCTACGAGCAGTACTTC | CASSFSVKGSHSSYEQYF
TRBJ2-5 | TRBD1 | TRBV28 | . | TGTGCCAGCAGTTCTCCCGGGACAGGGGGCTTTGAGACCCAGTACTTC | CASSSPGTGGFETQYF
TRBJ1-2 | . | TRBV15 | . | TGTGCCACCAGCAGAGATCTTACAGGGTTGGGTGGCTACACCTTC | CATSRDLTGLGGYTF
TRBJ2-1 | . | TRBV27 | once | TGTGCCAGCAGTTTGGCCACCTACAATGAGCAGTTCTTC | CASSLATYNEQFF